This paragraph reports one TCR beta chain. Its antigen is not identified. Healthy Caucasians made up all donors. This sample stems from a study of identical twins. Findings and limits, study-wide: The authors drew conclusions from cross-sectional statistical analysis rather than following the same donors.

A single record per CDR3 protein comes from TCRdb applying MiXCR to the 5' RACE reads. The sample has 1.5 million to 2 million distinct CDR3 sequences; around 29% are singletons. This CDR3 contains 15 residues. V shed 8 bases and J 1 base; nucleotides not matched to a gene: 3. Germline-derived CDR1 and CDR2 are ENHRY and SYGVKD. This rearrangement joins TRBV10-3 to TRBJ2-3; 13 bases are shared with TRBD2. Sequenced: cord blood. The receptor was derived from a newborn girl in good health. The CDR3 spells CAIGTSGAGTDTQYF. As DNA, the CDR3 is TGTGCCATCGGGACTAGCGGGGCGGGCACAGATACGCAGTATTTT.